This T cell receptor (beta chain) came from a study of PD-L1 blockade in urothelial cancer. As for the study in general: Males with urothelial cancer arising in the bladder constituted about 90% of the roughly 30 patients. Prior chemotherapy ranged from 0 to 3 regimens per patient.

Profiling relied on immunoSEQ multiplex PCR, and the TCRdb table lists in-frame clones only, not all of them. The table lists approximately 80,000 clones, 82% of them singletons, with around 9.5% in the top ten. Patients were diagnosed with urothelial carcinoma, either locally advanced or metastatic. Sample contribution per patient ranged from 1 to 8, covering pretreatment and on-treatment. V was shortened by 2 bases and J by 0 bases, with 6 bases between the two germline ends. Germline V lookup: CDR1 SGDLS, CDR2 YYNGEE. The CDR3 is 15 amino acids. This clone was recorded once. The source is a man aged 70 or older with urothelial cancer. This sample comprised PBMCs, obtained around atezolizumab (anti-PD-L1) treatment. The gene calls are TRBV9 and TRBJ2-6; perhaps TRBD2 as D (6 bases). The CDR3 reads CASSVGGSGANVLTF. Here the CDR3 DNA reads TGTGCCAGCAGCGTGGGGGGCTCTGGGGCCAACGTCCTGACTTTC.